This T cell receptor (beta chain) comes out of a study of blood T cell repertoires in COVID-19. As for the study in general: Researchers got acute and convalescent COVID-19 samples from the United States, Italy and Spain.

Repertoires were generated with immunoSEQ multiplex PCR, while TCRdb's copy carries only in-frame clones and drops some. The repertoire includes roughly 250,000 clones, about 90% of them detected once, and over 3% sits in the top ten. Sequencing was performed on PBMCs or T cells enriched from blood (not recorded which). The sequence was obtained from a woman between 40 and 55 years old who had been exposed to COVID-19.

CDR3: CSVEGDRSNYGYTF. DNA of the CDR3: TGCAGCGTTGAAGGAGACAGGAGTAACTATGGCTACACCTTC. The chain recombines TRBV29-1 with TRBJ1-2, with D possibly TRBD1 on 6 matching bases. Germline CDR1 and CDR2: SQVTM and ANQGSEA. CDR3 length: 14 residues. The V end was cut by 1 base, the J end by 1 base, with 10 bases between.